Presented here are 9 T cell receptor beta chains from one specimen sequenced in a study of blood T cell repertoires in COVID-19. Method: immunoSEQ multiplex PCR; TCRdb's copy keeps in-frame clones and lacks some. The sample comprises hundreds of thousands of clones, about 86% of which are singletons, and more than 1.2% rests with the top ten. The sequenced sample was peripheral blood. The receptors stem from a man older than 75 with acute or convalescent COVID-19.

This sequence joins TRBV6-5 and TRBJ2-1; possibly TRBD2 for D (6 bases). With 5 bases removed from V and 7 bases from J, the gap between germline ends came to 12 bases. Germline CDR1 is MNHEY and CDR2 is SVGAGI. The CDR3 consists of 13 residues. The CDR3, as DNA: TGTGCCAGCAGTCGGGACTTACCTAATGAGCAGTTCTTC. As protein: CASSRDLPNEQFF.

The chain employs TRBV19 and TRBJ1-3, with D hard to call. The CDR3 has 15 residues. V was shortened by 2 bases and J by 0 bases, with 8 bases between the two germline ends. Germline V gives CDR1 LNHDA, CDR2 SQIVND (reference sequence). CDR3 sequence (DNA): TGTGCCAGTAGTATATCCAGTCTCTCTGGAAACACCATATATTTT. Translated, it gives CASSISSLSGNTIYF.

The V gene is TRBV9, the J gene TRBJ1-2; TRBD1 agrees at 7 bases. The CDR3 has 15 amino acids. Germline CDR1 is SGDLS and CDR2 is YYNGEE. The ends lost 0 bases at V and 2 bases at J; junction bases unmatched: 4. The CDR3 reads CASSVARDRNYGYTF. The CDR3 coding sequence is TGTGCCAGCAGCGTAGCCCGGGACAGAAACTATGGCTACACCTTC.

The chain joins TRBV28 to TRBJ2-7, with 9 bases lining up with TRBD1. CDR3 size: 14 residues. Germline values: CDR1 MDHEN, CDR2 SYDVKM. V shed 6 bases, J shed 4 bases, and the junction held 7 bases outside the gene matches. CDR3: CASRDTGTGYEQYF. The CDR3 coding sequence is TGTGCCAGCAGGGATACCGGGACAGGGTACGAGCAGTACTTC.

CDR3 DNA sequence: TGTGCCAGCAGCCGGAGACTCGTCGTATCCACCGGGGAGCTGTTTTTT. Residues: CASSRRLVVSTGELFF. The J gene is TRBJ2-2, the V gene TRBV27; no definite D call. The CDR3 length is 16 residues. Germline V CDR1 and CDR2: MNHEY, SMNVEV (reference sequence). The ends were cut back, 6 bases at V and 4 bases at J, with 18 bases in the middle.

This clone has a handful of counts. The chain is built from TRBV5-1 and TRBJ2-5; D is possibly TRBD2 (6 bases). CDR1 is SGHRS, CDR2 YFSETQ, per germline. The CDR3 is 14 amino acids. The germline V and J ends were trimmed by 0 bases and 4 bases, with 10 bases remaining between them. The CDR3 region is CASSLGTTSETQYF. CDR3 in DNA: TGCGCCAGCAGCTTGGGGACTACCTCAGAGACCCAGTACTTC.

The chain links TRBV12-3 or TRBV12-4 to TRBJ2-7; D is unresolved. V lost 6 bases to trimming and J lost 6 bases, with 12 bases between them. The CDR3 is 12 residues long. DNA of the CDR3: TGTGCCAGCAGCTTCGCAAACGGCGAGCAGTACTTC. Residues: CASSFANGEQYF.

The chain employs TRBV27 and TRBJ1-5, with D possibly matching TRBD1 (5 bases). Trimming took 6 bases from V and 5 from J, leaving 14 bases between them. The CDR3 has 14 amino acids. The germline V gene has CDR1 MNHEY and CDR2 SMNVEV (reference sequence). Here the CDR3 reads CASSDRQSYQPQHF. CDR3 DNA: TGTGCCAGCAGCGACCGACAGTCCTATCAGCCCCAGCATTTT.

V gene TRBV11-2 combines with J gene TRBJ1-3; the D is unclear. Germline lookup yields CDR1 SGHAT and CDR2 FQNNGV. The CDR3 has 16 amino acids. Trimming left V 5 bases short and J 0 bases short, with 14 bases between. The CDR3 region is CASSRQDILSGNTIYF. Here the CDR3 DNA reads TGTGCCAGCAGCCGACAAGATATCCTCTCTGGAAACACCATATATTTT.